The 9 T cell receptor beta chains listed next were all sequenced from one sample in a study of T cell responses to AZD1222 COVID-19 vaccine. Some clones are missing from TCRdb's copy, which holds only in-frame ones; the method was immunoSEQ multiplex PCR. The sample yields under 200,000 clones, more than 70% seen once. The sequenced sample was peripheral blood, obtained 28 days after the second AZD1222 dose. These receptors originate from an adult who received the AZD1222 COVID-19 vaccine.

V usage is TRBV30 and J usage is TRBJ2-7, with no clear D. V was clipped by 3 bases and J by 2 bases, with 8 bases between them. The germline V gene has CDR1 GTSNPN and CDR2 SVGIG (reference sequence). The CDR3 has 12 amino acids. This CDR3 is CAWRKSTYEQYF. The CDR3 DNA sequence: TGTGCCTGGAGAAAATCCACCTACGAGCAGTACTTC. The full variable domain, with the rest looked up from reference TRBV30 and TRBJ2-7, is SQTIHQWPATLVQPVGSPLSLECTVEGTSNPNLYWYRQAAGRGLQLLFYSVGIGQISSEVPQNLSASRPQDRQFILSSKKLLLSDSGFYLCAWRKSTYEQYFGPGTRLTVT.

The V and J genes are TRBV28 and TRBJ1-5; possibly TRBD1 for D (5 bases). This CDR3 has 16 residues. The V end lost 5 bases, the J end lost 5 bases, and 19 bases lay between the germline ends. The germline V gene has CDR1 MDHEN and CDR2 SYDVKM. CDR3 in amino acids: CASSGAFIRQDQPQHF. For the CDR3, the DNA is TGTGCCAGCAGTGGGGCCTTCATTAGGCAGGATCAGCCCCAGCATTTT. Drawing the rest from reference TRBV28 and TRBJ1-5, the complete variable domain is DVKVTQSSRYLVKRTGEKVFLECVQDMDHENMFWYRQDPGLGLRLIYFSYDVKMKEKGDIPEGYSVSREKKERFSLILESASTNQTSMYLCASSGAFIRQDQPQHFGDGTRLSIL.

This chain connects TRBV14 to TRBJ2-1; 8 bases line up with TRBD2. Looked up from germline, CDR1 is SGHDN and CDR2 is FVKESK. This CDR3 is 15 amino acids long. The V gene end was trimmed by 2 bases and the J gene end by 4 bases; junction bases not matched to a gene: 4. Here the CDR3 reads CASSQQLAEYNEQFF. CDR3 nucleotide sequence: TGTGCCAGCAGCCAACAACTAGCGGAGTACAATGAGCAGTTCTTC. Together with reference TRBV14 and TRBJ2-1, the CDR3 gives the full variable domain: EAGVTQFPSHSVIEKGQTVTLRCDPISGHDNLYWYRRVMGKEIKFLLHFVKESKQDESGMPNNRFLAERTGGTYSTLKVQPAELEDSGVYFCASSQQLAEYNEQFFGPGTRLTVL.

The chain joins TRBV20-1 to TRBJ2-7; D is possibly TRBD1 (6 bases). This CDR3 comprises 15 residues. Germline values: CDR1 DFQATT, CDR2 SNEGSKA (reference sequence). V was shortened by 3 bases and J by 4 bases, with 19 bases between the two germline ends. The chain's CDR3 is CSASTGWEFGYEQYF. In nucleotides, the CDR3 is TGCAGTGCTAGTACAGGGTGGGAGTTCGGATACGAGCAGTACTTC.

The chain is built from TRBV18 and TRBJ1-1, with D maybe TRBD1 (6 bases). V gave up 2 bases and J gave up 4 bases, with 14 bases separating them. Germline V CDR1 and CDR2: KGHSH, LQKENI. This CDR3 spans 15 amino acids. CDR3 in amino acids: CASSPRTVSGTEAFF. CDR3 in DNA: TGTGCCAGCTCACCAAGGACAGTCTCAGGCACTGAAGCTTTCTTT.

The rearrangement uses TRBV28 and TRBJ2-7; a weak D match, TRBD1 (5 bases). The CDR3 sequence is 14 residues long. Germline lookup yields CDR1 MDHEN and CDR2 SYDVKM. V shed 1 base and J shed 2 bases, with 9 bases lying between them. CDR3 in amino acids: CASSLFGATYEQYF. As DNA, the CDR3 is TGTGCCAGCAGTTTATTTGGGGCCACCTACGAGCAGTACTTC. Filled out from reference TRBV28 and TRBJ2-7, the complete variable domain reads DVKVTQSSRYLVKRTGEKVFLECVQDMDHENMFWYRQDPGLGLRLIYFSYDVKMKEKGDIPEGYSVSREKKERFSLILESASTNQTSMYLCASSLFGATYEQYFGPGTRLTVT.

J is TRBJ1-3 and V is TRBV5-1; 7 positions match TRBD1. This CDR3 is 14 amino acids long. The V gene end was trimmed by 3 bases and the J gene end by 4 bases; junction bases not matched to a gene: 4. The germline gives CDR1 SGHRS, CDR2 YFSETQ. CDR3: CASSSTGNGNTIYF. Here the CDR3 DNA reads TGCGCCAGCAGCTCGACAGGGAACGGAAACACCATATATTTT.

This clone was recorded once. The chain couples TRBV28 to TRBJ2-1; 13 nucleotides agree with TRBD2. CDR1 is MDHEN, CDR2 SYDVKM, per germline. The length of the CDR3 is 17 residues. Trimming removed 7 bases from V and 0 bases from J; junction bases left unmatched: 6. CDR3 sequence reads: CASTLTSGRLSYNEQFF. Written as DNA, the CDR3 is TGTGCCAGCACCCTGACTAGCGGGAGGCTCTCCTACAATGAGCAGTTCTTC. Together with reference TRBV28 and TRBJ2-1, the CDR3 gives the full variable domain: DVKVTQSSRYLVKRTGEKVFLECVQDMDHENMFWYRQDPGLGLRLIYFSYDVKMKEKGDIPEGYSVSREKKERFSLILESASTNQTSMYLCASTLTSGRLSYNEQFFGPGTRLTVL.

CDR3 protein: CATSDGTSGNLYEQYF. In DNA form, the CDR3 reads TGTGCCACCAGTGATGGGACTAGCGGCAACCTCTACGAGCAGTACTTC. The V gene is TRBV24-1, the J gene TRBJ2-7; TRBD2 matches at 11 bases. Germline CDR1 KGHDR, CDR2 SFDVKD. V was pared by 3 bases and J by 3 bases, with 6 bases of the junction left unmatched. The CDR3 consists of 16 residues.